The present T cell receptor (beta chain) was sequenced within a study of a mutant IDH1 vaccine in newly diagnosed glioma. In the study overall: It was radiotherapy, temozolomide, or both that patients received previously, with most receiving both. Broader study findings: Induction of immune responses by the vaccine occurred in about 95% of patients.

V was clipped by 4 bases and J by 3 bases, with 12 bases between them. The CDR3 runs to 14 residues. Germline V lookup: CDR1 LGHNA, CDR2 YNFKEQ. The data were produced by immunoSEQ multiplex PCR, yet TCRdb's version contains in-frame clones alone and is incomplete. The sample lists approximately 41,000 clones, around 79% seen once, with 6.3% in the top ten. Comment on this clone: Its antigen is unidentified.

Specified time point: week 23, last vaccination. Vaccine doses each comprised 300 ug of mutant IDH1 20-mer peptide, with topical imiquimod. Diagnosis in the donors showed new WHO grade 3 or 4 astrocytomas that were IDH1-mutant and ATRX-lost. The clonotype originates from a woman in her forties with glioma. Some clones in this sample may be carry-over from other donors' samples. The genes are TRBV4-2 and TRBJ1-1, with D hard to call. The source was PBMCs, collected from a glioma patient whose treatment included an IDH1 peptide vaccine. The CDR3 reads CASSLARQDTEAFF. The DNA for the CDR3 is TGTGCCAGCAGCCTCGCGAGGCAGGACACTGAAGCTTTCTTT.